This T cell receptor (beta chain) was profiled in a study of cytomegalovirus exposure and HLA in healthy donors. Study-wide results and caveats: Cytomegalovirus association was listed for 164 TCR beta chains. The authors confirmed in vitro that three CMV-associated chains were specific for CMV antigens. It was reportedly the case that the classifier diagnosed cytomegalovirus status with high specificity and sensitivity.

Separate from the roughly 610-subject first cohort, the approximately 120-subject validation cohort was the one that the donors belonged to. Details on this clone: Its antigen is unknown.

Losses at the gene ends were 5 bases for V and 7 bases for J; bases not matched to a gene: 12. The CDR3 loop spans 15 amino acids. The germline V gene has CDR1 SQVTM and CDR2 ANQGSEA. Here immunoSEQ multiplex PCR was the method, and the copy in TCRdb shows in-frame clones only, minus some. Here the sample spans approximately 120,000 clones, 94% being singletons. The specimen sequenced was PBMCs. The genes are TRBV29-1 and TRBJ1-2; 11 bases are shared with TRBD1. The origin of this receptor is a woman aged 18-29 years in good health and CMV-seronegative. The CDR3 nucleotides read TGCAGCGTTCAGGACAGGGGGCTAAACGGGTTTGGCTACACCTTC. This gives the protein CSVQDRGLNGFGYTF.